Each of the 5 T cell receptor beta chains below was sequenced from the same sample in a study of regulatory T cells in long-lasting Graves disease (dated by TCRdb to 2020 to 2023). This sample's time point label indicates: persistent/refractory GD, antithyroid drugs over 5 years with positive TRAb. For both TCR sequencing and RNA sequencing, RNA was extracted from PBMCs using TRIzol. Libraries were built with multiplex PCR. Sequencing instrument: Illumina HiSeq 4000. TCR beta libraries were built with iRepertoire HTBI primers and Arm-PCR amplification of CDR3 regions. In-frame beta chains were kept once TCRdb had trimmed the public reads at Q25 with fastp and called clones with MiXCR. Identical CDR3 protein sequences are pooled into one entry, listed with their most common genes and DNA. In this sample the table shows 400,000 to 600,000 distinct CDR3 sequences, around a fifth of which occur a single time. The leading ten clones occupy roughly 6.9% of the sample.

This material consisted of peripheral blood mononuclear cells (PBMCs), taken when the disease was refractory, from a patient treated with antithyroid drugs. These receptors were collected from a female donor with Graves disease.

This clonotype appeared a few times. The genes are TRBV10-1 and TRBJ1-2; TRBD1 might be the D (5 bases). Per the germline V gene, CDR1 is WNHNN and CDR2 is SYGVQD (reference sequence). V lost 6 bases to trimming and J lost 1 base, with 15 bases between them. This CDR3 contains 15 residues. CDR3 DNA: TGCGCCAGCAGGGCCCCTCAGGGCCTTAACTATGGCTACACCTTC. Encoded protein: CASRAPQGLNYGYTF.

The chain combines TRBV13 with TRBJ2-2; D gene uncertain. Germline loops: CDR1 PRHDT, CDR2 FYEKMQ (reference sequence). This CDR3 is 13 amino acids long. Trimming cost V 5 bases and J 4 bases, with 8 bases left between them. The CDR3 DNA is TGTGCCAGCAGCCCTTCCGTCACCGGGGAGCTGTTTTTT. Protein sequence: CASSPSVTGELFF.

The chain has TRBV4-1 and TRBJ1-2, with no clear D. The CDR3 spans 12 residues. Per the germline V gene, CDR1 is MGHRA and CDR2 is YSYEKL. V dropped 3 bases and J dropped 8 bases, with 10 bases sitting between them. The CDR3 here is CASSQPGRGYTF. The DNA of the CDR3 is TGCGCCAGCAGCCAGCCCGGGCGAGGCTACACCTTC.

The V and J genes are TRBV4-1 and TRBJ1-3; D not certain. Germline CDR1 reads MGHRA; CDR2 reads YSYEKL. V dropped 0 bases and J dropped 4 bases, with 10 bases sitting between them. The CDR3 totals 15 residues. The CDR3 loop reads CASSQDDWKGNTIYF. DNA for the CDR3: TGCGCCAGCAGCCAAGATGATTGGAAAGGAAACACCATATATTTT.

The chain combines TRBV4-1 with TRBJ1-1, with D unresolved. CDR1 and CDR2 from the germline V gene are MGHRA and YSYEKL. Trimming removed 0 bases from V and 2 bases from J, with 13 bases in between. This CDR3 has 16 residues. In DNA form, the CDR3 reads TGCGCCAGCAGCCAAGATCCGAGCTTAATCAACACTGAAGCTTTCTTT. It specifies CASSQDPSLINTEAFF.